What follows is one T cell receptor beta chain and its context. The clone's antigen remains unknown. Per-base qualities were not stored, and no clone one base away is much larger. The entry originates in a study of Tregs in tolerant kidney transplant recipients (dated by TCRdb to about 2019). Notes on the research overall: The transplants used related donors with nonmyeloablative bone marrow transplantation, and mixed chimerism in the human trials was transient. The study used TCRbeta sequencing to identify donor-specific regulatory T cells before combined kidney and bone marrow transplantation, then tracked those cells after transplant.

What the time point label conveys for this sample: blood sample drawn before combined kidney and bone marrow transplant. Thawed PBMCs were FACS-sorted into unstimulated Tregs (CD4+CD25+CD127-), CD4+ non-Tregs (CD4+CD25-), CD4 cells and CD8 cells. The patients were a few recipients of combined kidney and bone marrow transplants from the ITN036ST trial, and samples were available only from these trial subjects. Healthy control blood was processed by Ficoll density gradient to PBMCs and cryopreserved; patient PBMCs were collected before and after transplant. Results the study describes overall, beyond this receptor: For some patients, the PCR primers changed as time went on, which meant samples from those patients could not be compared with one another at the nucleotide level. Biological reproducibility was not examined directly, but technical replication error appeared to be minimal. Because the study included only a small number of patients, the results must be confirmed in larger populations and under other immunosuppression protocols. Donor-specific Treg expansion was found to exceed global Treg expansion in tolerant patients, suggesting antigen-driven rather than nonspecific expansion. The most biologically relevant and donor-specific TCRbeta repertoire appeared to be identified by expanding Tregs with activated donor B cells.

Sequences LNHDA (CDR1) and SQIVND (CDR2) are obtained from the germline V gene (reference sequence). CDR3 length: 14 amino acids, cysteine to phenylalanine. Left in the record is the CDR3 DNA by itself, 42 bases read in frame from the first base. V sheds 2 bases and J sheds 5 bases, leaving 12 bases between their ends. For TCRbeta CDR3 sequencing, genomic DNA was extracted from sorted cells using the QIAGEN DNeasy Blood and Tissue Kit. High-throughput TCRbeta CDR3 sequencing, including PCR amplification with bias correction and internal controls, was performed commercially through immunoSEQ. The original pipeline was this. Unique productive TCRbeta sequences were defined by CDR3 nucleotide sequence when primers matched and otherwise by CDR3 amino acid sequence together with Vbeta and Jbeta genes. To correct sorting error, sequences shared between sorted populations at a frequency ratio of 2:1 or less were removed; the rest were assigned to the higher population. A sequence was defined as donor-reactive if the sequence was expanded at least 5-fold in CFSE-low cells compared with unstimulated cells and had a frequency of at least 0.01% in CFSE-low cells. Jensen-Shannon divergence calculated on the top 100 TCRbeta sequences ranked by frequency was used to measure repertoire divergence. When a sample had multiple sequencing runs, each run was corrected for sorting error separately and the runs were then pooled. The source is immuneACCESS, and TCRdb retained only in-frame sequences with V and J called. Part of the clones is not carried over; for the studies checked, unresolved V genes explain less than half of this, and the remainder is unexplained. V, J and clone size were drawn from that table, and D and trimming were deduced from the DNA. Recorded for this sample are 98,000 or so clones; around 91% of them occurred a single time. The ten most abundant clones make up just under 0.35% of the sample.

Here the sequenced sample was CD4+ T cells from blood, taken before the transplant. This receptor chain uses TRBV19 and TRBJ2-5; a tentative D call is TRBD2 (5 bases match). The receptor was isolated from a human donor who received a combined kidney and bone marrow transplant. The nucleotide sequence reads as follows: TGTGCCAGTAGTATAATTGGACTCACCGAGACCCAGTACTTC. Its protein is CASSIIGLTETQYF.